This T cell receptor beta chain was observed in a study of a mutant IDH1 vaccine in newly diagnosed glioma. As for the study in general: Prior therapy was radiotherapy, temozolomide, or both; most received both. Study-wide findings and caveats: The study observed vaccine-induced immune responses in roughly 93% of patients.

This clone has a single count. Its antigen remains unknown. The time point was: baseline, week 1 (first vaccination visit). Documented treatment: pre-vaccination baseline after standard-of-care therapy. TCRdb keeps only in-frame clones here, not all; method: immunoSEQ multiplex PCR. The table lists about 70,000 clones, about 86% of them singletons, with approximately 4.5% in the top ten. Germline values: CDR1 SGHRS, CDR2 YFSETQ. V was clipped by 5 bases and J by 1 base, with 7 bases between them. There are 12 residues in the CDR3. The sequence came from a woman younger than 35 with glioma. Some clones in this sample may be carry-over from other donors' samples. The sequencing here drew on peripheral blood mononuclear cells (PBMCs), taken from a glioma patient treated with radiotherapy, temozolomide or both. The chain links TRBV5-1 to TRBJ2-7; D may be TRBD1 (6 bases). CDR3 amino acids: CASSDRSYEQYF. The CDR3 DNA follows: TGCGCCAGCAGTGACAGGTCCTACGAGCAGTACTTC.